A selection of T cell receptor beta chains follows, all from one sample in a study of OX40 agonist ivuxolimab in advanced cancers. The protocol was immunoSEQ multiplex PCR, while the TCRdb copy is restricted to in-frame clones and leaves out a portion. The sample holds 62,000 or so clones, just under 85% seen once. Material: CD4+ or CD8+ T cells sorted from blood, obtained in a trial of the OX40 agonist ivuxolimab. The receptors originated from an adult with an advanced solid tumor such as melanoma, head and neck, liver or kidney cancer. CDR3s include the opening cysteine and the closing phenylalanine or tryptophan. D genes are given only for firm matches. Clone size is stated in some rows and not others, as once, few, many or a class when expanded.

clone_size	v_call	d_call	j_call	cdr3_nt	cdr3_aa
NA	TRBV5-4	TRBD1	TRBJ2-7	TGTGCCAGCAGCATGGGAGGCAGGGGGCGCTACGAGCAGTACTTC	CASSMGGRGRYEQYF
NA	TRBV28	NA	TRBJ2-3	TGTGCCAGCAGTGCGACGATACAGCGTATCCTCGATACGCAGTATTTT	CASSATIQRILDTQYF
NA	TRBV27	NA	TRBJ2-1	TGTGCCAGCAGTTTGGCGGGCGCGAGCAATGAGCAGTTCTTC	CASSLAGASNEQFF
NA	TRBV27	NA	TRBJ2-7	TGTGCCAGCAGACGGGCAGGGGAAGCTTACGAGCAGTACTTC	CASRRAGEAYEQYF
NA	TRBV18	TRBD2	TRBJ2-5	TGTGCCAGCTCGCGGGGGGGCGAGGAGACCCAGTACTTC	CASSRGGEETQYF
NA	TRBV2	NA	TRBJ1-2	TGTGCCAGCAGTGAAGCTATTTCTAACTATGGCTACACCTTC	CASSEAISNYGYTF
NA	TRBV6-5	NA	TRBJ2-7	TGTGCCAGCAGTTACTCAGAGGAGCCTATTGAAGAGCAGTACTTC	CASSYSEEPIEEQYF
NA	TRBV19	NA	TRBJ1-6	TGTGCCAGTAGACCCGGACCGTCATTATCCCTCCACTTT	CASRPGPSLSLHF
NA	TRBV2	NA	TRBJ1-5	TGTGCCAGCAGCCGGGACGGAATCAATCAGCCCCAGCATTTT	CASSRDGINQPQHF
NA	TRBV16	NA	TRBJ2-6	TGTGCCAGCAGCCACTCAGATTCTGGGGCCAACGTCCTGACTTTC	CASSHSDSGANVLTF
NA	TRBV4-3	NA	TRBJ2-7	TGCGCCAGCAGCCAAGATCCGGCCGGAGCGCGGGAGCAGTACTTC	CASSQDPAGAREQYF
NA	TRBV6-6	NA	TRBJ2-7	TGTGCCAGCAGTTTCCGGGACTCCGAGCAGTACTTC	CASSFRDSEQYF
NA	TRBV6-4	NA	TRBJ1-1	TGTGCCAGCAGTGTTGCGTTGAATATAGGGCGAGCTTTCTTT	CASSVALNIGRAFF
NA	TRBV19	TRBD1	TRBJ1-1	TGTGCCAGTAGTGCCAGGGGGTCTTTGTTGAACACTGAAGCTTTCTTT	CASSARGSLLNTEAFF
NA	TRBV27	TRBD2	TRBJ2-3	TGTGCCAGCAGAGGGAGAGGAGCGGGAGGAACAGATACGCAGTATTTT	CASRGRGAGGTDTQYF
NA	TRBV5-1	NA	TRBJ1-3	TGCGCCAGCAGCTTGGCCTTCGTCTCTGGAAACACCATATATTTT	CASSLAFVSGNTIYF
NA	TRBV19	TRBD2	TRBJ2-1	TGTGCCAGTAGTATTAGCGGGAGCAATGAGCAGTTCTTC	CASSISGSNEQFF
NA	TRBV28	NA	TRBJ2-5	TGTGCCAGCAGTGGAAACATCCGGGGACCATTTTTGGAGACCCAGTACTTC	CASSGNIRGPFLETQYF
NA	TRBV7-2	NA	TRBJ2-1	TGTGCCAGCAGTATAGGCGGCGAGCCTTACAATGAGCAGTTCTTC	CASSIGGEPYNEQFF
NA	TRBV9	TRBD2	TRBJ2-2	TGTGCCAGCACTTACGGGGGGAGGGCCTACACCGGGGAGCTGTTTTTT	CASTYGGRAYTGELFF
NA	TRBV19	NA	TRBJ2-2	TGTGCCAGTAGTATTTGGGGAATGAGTCGTTTCACCGGGGAGCTGTTTTTT	CASSIWGMSRFTGELFF
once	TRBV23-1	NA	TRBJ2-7	TGCGCCCCGATGGCCGGCTCCTACGAGCAGTACTTC	CAPMAGSYEQYF
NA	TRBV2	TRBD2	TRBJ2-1	TGTGCCAGCAGTGACCCTCGGGGGGGAGGGTGGAACAATGAGCAGTTCTTC	CASSDPRGGGWNNEQFF